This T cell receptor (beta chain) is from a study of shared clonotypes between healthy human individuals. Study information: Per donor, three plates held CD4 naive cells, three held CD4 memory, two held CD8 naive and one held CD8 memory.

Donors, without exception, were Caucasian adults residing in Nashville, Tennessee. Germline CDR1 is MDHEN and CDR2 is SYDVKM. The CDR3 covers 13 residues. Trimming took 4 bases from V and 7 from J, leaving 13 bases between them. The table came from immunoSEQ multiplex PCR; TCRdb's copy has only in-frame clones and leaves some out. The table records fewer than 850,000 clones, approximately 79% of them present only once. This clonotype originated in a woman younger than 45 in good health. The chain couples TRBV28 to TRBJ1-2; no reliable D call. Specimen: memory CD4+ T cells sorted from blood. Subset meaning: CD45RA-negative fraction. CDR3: CASSWQLRGGYTF. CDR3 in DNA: TGTGCCAGCAGTTGGCAACTGAGAGGTGGCTACACCTTC.